The 13 T cell receptor beta chains presented below share a single source sample, sequenced in a study of human T cells and chemical hapten exposure. TCRdb passed the RACE reads through MiXCR, listing each CDR3 protein once. The sample lists 180,000 or so distinct CDR3 sequences, approximately 20% occurring once. The sample's time point: patch test 1, 2 weeks after DPC sensitization. Treatment noted: therapeutic diphenylcyclopropenone sensitization with weekly scalp DPC. The sample in question was whole blood, obtained in connection with sensitization to the hapten diphenylcyclopropenone (DPC). Every receptor here comes from a woman between 45 and 65 years old with alopecia areata. Some clones in this sample may be carry-over from other donors' samples.

The V gene is TRBV29-1, the J gene TRBJ1-1; no reliable D call. The germline V gene has CDR1 SQVTM and CDR2 ANQGSEA. The CDR3 consists of 12 residues. V lost 4 bases to trimming and J lost 4 bases, with 10 bases between them. Written as DNA, the CDR3 is TGCAGCGTTGCCTCACCGGGCACTGAAGCTTTCTTT. Amino acids: CSVASPGTEAFF.

The chain carries TRBV20-1 and TRBJ2-2; 10 bases match TRBD2. Germline CDR1 and CDR2: DFQATT and SNEGSKA (reference sequence). The CDR3 sequence is 15 residues long. The ends lost 2 bases at V and 4 bases at J; junction bases unmatched: 4. CDR3 DNA sequence: TGCAGTGCTAGATGGACTAGCGGTTTCACCGGGGAGCTGTTTTTT. Protein: CSARWTSGFTGELFF.

This rearrangement joins TRBV7-9 to TRBJ2-2, with 9 bases identical to TRBD1. This CDR3 has 14 residues. The ends lost 5 bases at V and 7 bases at J; junction bases unmatched: 5. CDR1 is SEHNR, CDR2 FQNEAQ, per germline (reference sequence). Here the CDR3 reads CASSHRGQGGELFF. In nucleotides, the CDR3 is TGTGCCAGCAGCCACAGGGGGCAAGGCGGGGAGCTGTTTTTT.

The chain carries TRBV6-1 and TRBJ1-5, with D uncertain. V was cut by 4 bases and J by 2 bases, with 6 bases left in between. The CDR3 is made up of 13 amino acids. Germline values: CDR1 MNHNS, CDR2 SASEGT. CDR3: CASSATGNQPQHF. Written as DNA, the CDR3 is TGTGCCAGCAGTGCAACGGGCAATCAGCCCCAGCATTTT.

The chain is built from TRBV6-5 and TRBJ2-7; 10 bases line up with TRBD2. CDR1 MNHEY and CDR2 SVGAGI come from the germline V gene. The CDR3 runs 14 residues. With V trimmed by 5 bases and J by 3 bases, 4 bases remained unmatched. This chain's CDR3 is CASSASGSLYEQYF. As DNA, the CDR3 is TGTGCCAGCAGTGCTAGCGGGAGCCTCTACGAGCAGTACTTC.

The chain uses TRBV12-3 or TRBV12-4 and TRBJ1-5; 7 bases are shared with TRBD1. The junction had 8 bases not matched to a gene; V was cut back by 4 bases and J by 8 bases. The CDR3 is made up of 14 amino acids. The CDR3 DNA reads as TGTGCCAGCAGTTCAGGGGGAGCCTGGGAGCCCCAGCATTTT. Its translation: CASSSGGAWEPQHF.

The genes are TRBV11-1 and TRBJ2-1, with D possibly TRBD2 on 5 matching bases. The V end was cut by 5 bases, the J end by 0 bases, with 14 bases between. Germline lookup yields CDR1 SGHAT and CDR2 FQDESV (reference sequence). The CDR3 is 16 amino acids. Written as DNA, the CDR3 is TGTGCCAGCAGCCCAAATGCGGCGGGCTCCTACAATGAGCAGTTCTTC. This translates into CASSPNAAGSYNEQFF.

A few counts support this clonotype. The chain carries TRBV12-3 or TRBV12-4 and TRBJ2-7; 8 positions agree with TRBD1. The CDR3 extends over 14 amino acids. V trimming: 6 bases; J trimming: 3 bases; junction bases outside the gene matches: 7. CDR3: CASRRTGLGYEQYF. CDR3 DNA: TGTGCCAGCAGACGGACAGGGCTGGGCTACGAGCAGTACTTC.

This clonotype turned up a few times. The gene calls are TRBV5-1 and TRBJ2-1; 8 bases map to TRBD1. The CDR3 contains 16 residues. The V gene's germline CDR1 is SGHRS and CDR2 YFSETQ. V dropped 4 bases and J dropped 8; count of bases not matched to a gene: 14. The CDR3 DNA follows: TGCGCCAGCAGCACCAGACCGGGACAGGAGGGGCATGAGCAGTTCTTC. Translation gives CASSTRPGQEGHEQFF.

This clonotype was detected only a few times. The gene calls are TRBV24-1 and TRBJ2-2; TRBD1 or TRBD2 may be the D gene (5 bases each). V was pared by 4 bases and J by 8 bases, with 25 bases between. The germline CDR1 and CDR2 sequences are KGHDR and SFDVKD. This CDR3 is built from 18 residues. In DNA, the CDR3 is TGTGCCACCAGTGACTTACGAAGGGACCTAGCCGGGGAAGGGGAGCTGTTTTTT. Protein: CATSDLRRDLAGEGELFF.

CDR3 loop: CASSLTAGEDEQYF. In DNA form, the CDR3 reads TGCGCCAGCAGCTTAACAGCGGGAGAGGACGAGCAGTACTTC. This rearrangement joins TRBV5-1 to TRBJ2-7, with 8 bases that match TRBD2. CDR1 and CDR2 from the germline V gene are SGHRS and YFSETQ. This CDR3 comprises 14 residues. The J segment lost 5 bases and the V segment lost 2 bases, leaving 6 bases of the junction unmatched.

The rearrangement uses TRBV29-1 and TRBJ2-3; TRBD1 agrees at 11 bases. V trimming: 0 bases; J trimming: 5 bases; junction bases outside the gene matches: 4. The germline CDR1 and CDR2 sequences are SQVTM and ANQGSEA. This CDR3 spans 15 amino acids. The CDR3 DNA reads TGCAGCGTTGAAGATCCGGACAGGGGGCAAGATACGCAGTATTTT. Encoded protein: CSVEDPDRGQDTQYF.

This clonotype was observed a few times. The V and J genes are TRBV27 and TRBJ1-1, with 10 bases aligning to TRBD1. This CDR3 comprises 16 residues. Per the germline V gene, CDR1 is MNHEY and CDR2 is SMNVEV (reference sequence). V lost 0 bases and J lost 5; bases outside the gene matches: 6. The CDR3 nucleotides are TGTGCCAGCAGTTTATCACAGACAGGGGGCTCGACTGAAGCTTTCTTT. Translation: CASSLSQTGGSTEAFF.